Below are 23 T cell receptor beta chains sequenced from a single sample in a study of siplizumab effects on memory and regulatory T cells. The method was immunoSEQ multiplex PCR; TCRdb's version includes in-frame clones alone and lacks a portion of them. The sample consists of 37,000 or so clones, roughly 90% of them appearing once. The sample taken for sequencing was naive CD4+ T cells sorted from blood. All receptors come from a human donor in good health.

The chain uses TRBV2 and TRBJ2-1; TRBD2 aligns across 13 bases. CDR3 size: 15 residues. The V gene end was trimmed by 10 bases and the J gene end by 10 bases; junction bases not matched to a gene: 13. The germline gives CDR1 SNHLY, CDR2 FYNNEI. The CDR3 loop reads CATVQTSGRLKEQFF. DNA for the CDR3: TGTGCCACCGTCCAGACTAGCGGGAGGCTGAAGGAGCAGTTCTTC.

The DNA for the CDR3 is TGTGCCAGCAGCTTACCGACTAGCGGTGACTCTGGCGAGCAGTACTTC. It specifies CASSLPTSGDSGEQYF. This chain uses TRBV5-6 with TRBJ2-7; 9 bases line up with TRBD2. The CDR3 is made up of 16 amino acids. Trimming at V came to 2 bases and at J to 6 bases, leaving 12 bases not matched to a gene. Germline V lookup: CDR1 SGHDT, CDR2 YYEEEE.

The chain has TRBV5-4 and TRBJ2-6; 10 bases map to TRBD1. CDR1 is SGHNT and CDR2 is YYREEE in the germline V gene (reference sequence). The CDR3 loop spans 18 amino acids. J was trimmed by 4 bases and V by 4 bases; bases with no gene match: 11. The CDR3, as DNA: TGTGCCAGCAGCGAAAGGACAGGGGGGTTAGGAGGGGCCAACGTCCTGACTTTC. Its translation: CASSERTGGLGGANVLTF. The full variable domain, with the rest looked up from reference TRBV5-4 and TRBJ2-6, is ETGVTQSPTHLIKTRGQQVTLRCSSQSGHNTVSWYQQALGQGPQFIFQYYREEENGRGNFPPRFSGLQFPNYSSELNVNALELDDSALYLCASSERTGGLGGANVLTFGAGSRLTVL.

The chain carries TRBV11-1 and TRBJ2-2; D may match TRBD1 or TRBD2 (5 bases each). This CDR3 comprises 14 residues. Looked up from germline, CDR1 is SGHAT and CDR2 is FQDESV (reference sequence). V was cut by 8 bases and J by 5 bases, with 15 bases left in between. CDR3 sequence reads: CASARDLGTGELFF. The CDR3 DNA follows: TGTGCCAGCGCTAGGGACCTCGGGACCGGGGAGCTGTTTTTT.

J is TRBJ2-7 and V is TRBV4-1; no reliable D call. CDR3 size: 16 residues. V lost 0 bases and J 0 bases, leaving 12 bases between the germline ends. From germline, CDR1 is MGHRA and CDR2 YSYEKL. CDR3 coding DNA: TGCGCCAGCAGCCAAGAGAGAAGGTCAGACTCCTACGAGCAGTACTTC. It encodes CASSQERRSDSYEQYF.

The chain carries TRBV6-6 and TRBJ1-2; 8 bases are shared with TRBD1. CDR1 MNHNY and CDR2 SVGAGI come from the germline V gene (reference sequence). V lost 7 bases to trimming and J lost 3 bases; unmatched junction nucleotides: 7. The CDR3 runs 14 residues. The CDR3 DNA reads as TGTGCCAGCAAAGGGACAGGCGGCGACTATGGCTACACCTTC. Its translation is CASKGTGGDYGYTF.

The chain has TRBV9 and TRBJ2-3; 8 bases are a match to TRBD2. Trimming removed 4 bases from V and 2 bases from J; junction bases left unmatched: 12. CDR3 length: 17 residues. In germline, CDR1 is SGDLS, CDR2 YYNGEE. The CDR3 region has the DNA TGTGCCAGCAGCCTCGCGCCTAGCGGGTTATCCACAGATACGCAGTATTTT. Protein product: CASSLAPSGLSTDTQYF.

This chain connects TRBV5-4 to TRBJ2-7, with D perhaps TRBD1 or TRBD2 (5 bases each). V was clipped by 5 bases and J by 4 bases, with 22 bases between them. Germline V lookup: CDR1 SGHNT, CDR2 YYREEE (reference sequence). CDR3 size: 16 residues. The CDR3 loop is CASRGTGTQGRYEQYF. As DNA, the CDR3 is TGTGCCAGCAGGGGGACCGGGACCCAGGGAAGGTACGAGCAGTACTTC. Together with reference TRBV5-4 and TRBJ2-7, the CDR3 gives the full variable domain: ETGVTQSPTHLIKTRGQQVTLRCSSQSGHNTVSWYQQALGQGPQFIFQYYREEENGRGNFPPRFSGLQFPNYSSELNVNALELDDSALYLCASRGTGTQGRYEQYFGPGTRLTVT.

This chain links TRBV7-9 with TRBJ2-7; D not resolved. CDR3 size: 11 residues. The V gene lost 5 bases and the J gene lost 3 bases, with 5 bases spanning the gap. In germline, CDR1 is SEHNR, CDR2 FQNEAQ (reference sequence). Here the CDR3 DNA reads TGTGCCAGCAGCCCGGGCTACGAGCAGTACTTC. It encodes CASSPGYEQYF.

The gene calls are TRBV7-9 and TRBJ2-7; 7 bases map to TRBD1. The V and J ends lost 3 bases and 2 bases, in that order; junction bases with no gene match: 1. Germline V lookup: CDR1 SEHNR, CDR2 FQNEAQ (reference sequence). CDR3 length equals 13 residues. The CDR3 DNA is TGTGCCAGCAGCTTCCAGGGGGCCTACGAGCAGTACTTC. Translation gives CASSFQGAYEQYF. The variable domain in full, completed from reference TRBV7-9 and TRBJ2-7, reads DTGVSQNPRHKITKRGQNVTFRCDPISEHNRLYWYRQTLGQGPEFLTYFQNEAQLEKSRLLSDRFSAERPKGSFSTLEIQRTEQGDSAMYLCASSFQGAYEQYFGPGTRLTVT.

This chain joins TRBV5-1 and TRBJ2-2, with 9 positions matching TRBD2. V lost 0 bases to trimming and J lost 6 bases; unmatched junction nucleotides: 6. The CDR3 extends over 16 amino acids. Germline-derived CDR1 and CDR2 are SGHRS and YFSETQ. The CDR3 sequence is CASSLAAGGPAGELFF. Written as DNA, the CDR3 is TGCGCCAGCAGCTTGGCCGCGGGGGGGCCCGCCGGGGAGCTGTTTTTT.

This clone was seen once. The chain employs TRBV14 and TRBJ1-1; TRBD1 aligns across 7 bases. Per germline, CDR1 SGHDN and CDR2 FVKESK. This CDR3 spans 13 amino acids. V shed 7 bases and J 0 bases; nucleotides not matched to a gene: 2. CDR3 in amino acids: CASTQGLNTEAFF. The DNA of the CDR3 is TGTGCCAGCACACAGGGGTTGAACACTGAAGCTTTCTTT.

The chain has TRBV6-1 and TRBJ2-2; TRBD1 matches 7 bases. The germline V gene has CDR1 MNHNS and CDR2 SASEGT. J was trimmed by 1 base and V by 6 bases; bases with no gene match: 5. This CDR3 spans 15 amino acids. The CDR3 region is CASRAWTGNTGELFF. The CDR3 region has the DNA TGTGCCAGCAGAGCCTGGACAGGGAACACCGGGGAGCTGTTTTTT.

V usage is TRBV10-1 and J usage is TRBJ2-1, with TRBD2 as a possible D gene (5 bases). Between the trimmed V and J ends, which lost 6 bases and 5 bases, there was a span of 17 bases. Per the germline V gene, CDR1 is WNHNN and CDR2 is SYGVQD (reference sequence). This CDR3 is built from 15 residues. CDR3 sequence (DNA): TGCGCCAGCAGCCCCCTCGGAGCGGAAGACAATGAGCAGTTCTTC. As protein: CASSPLGAEDNEQFF.

This chain uses TRBV5-1 with TRBJ1-5; D gene ambiguous. Germline V gives CDR1 SGHRS, CDR2 YFSETQ. CDR3 length equals 13 residues. The V end was cut by 6 bases, the J end by 5 bases, with 12 bases between. CDR3 bases: TGCGCCAGCATCCCAGCATCGCATCAGCCCCAGCATTTT. Translated, it gives CASIPASHQPQHF.

The J gene is TRBJ1-6, the V gene TRBV2, with 7 bases identical to TRBD1. CDR3 size: 15 residues. Trimming at V came to 4 bases and at J to 0 bases, leaving 0 bases not matched to a gene. The V gene's germline CDR1 is SNHLY and CDR2 FYNNEI. The DNA of the CDR3 is TGTGCCAGCAGTGGGGACAGCTCCTATAATTCACCCCTCCACTTT. Translated: CASSGDSSYNSPLHF.

J is TRBJ2-7 and V is TRBV6-1; TRBD1 matches 8 bases. The germline V gene encodes CDR1 MNHNS and CDR2 SASEGT. The CDR3 runs to 16 residues. Trimming removed 0 bases from V and 3 bases from J; junction bases left unmatched: 7. The DNA for the CDR3 is TGTGCCAGCAGTGAAGCGCAGGGACAGGCCGGCTACGAGCAGTACTTC. It yields the protein CASSEAQGQAGYEQYF.

This clone was seen just once. This chain links TRBV7-3 with TRBJ2-1; 7 positions agree with TRBD1. Losses at the gene ends were 6 bases for V and 0 bases for J; bases not matched to a gene: 5. CDR3 length equals 15 residues. Germline CDR1 reads SGHTA; CDR2 reads FQGTGA. The CDR3 loop is CASSQGGGSYNEQFF. Written as DNA, the CDR3 is TGTGCCAGCAGTCAAGGGGGCGGCTCCTACAATGAGCAGTTCTTC.

This chain joins TRBV5-1 and TRBJ2-3, with TRBD1 matching over 7 bases. The V gene end was trimmed by 4 bases and the J gene end by 1 base; junction bases not matched to a gene: 6. The CDR3 is made up of 15 amino acids. Germline CDR1 and CDR2: SGHRS and YFSETQ. The CDR3 protein is CASSRDRVGTDTQYF. In DNA form, the CDR3 reads TGCGCCAGCAGCCGTGACAGGGTGGGCACAGATACGCAGTATTTT.

The chain combines TRBV5-1 with TRBJ2-7, with D perhaps TRBD1 (6 bases). Per the germline V gene, CDR1 is SGHRS and CDR2 is YFSETQ. Trimming left V 3 bases short and J 3 bases short, with 22 bases between. The CDR3 spans 17 residues. The CDR3 DNA sequence: TGCGCCAGCAGCTCCGGGACACCATTTCTACCCCACTACGAGCAGTACTTC. Its translation: CASSSGTPFLPHYEQYF.

Here the CDR3 reads CASSGAGPHTGELFF. The CDR3 region has the DNA TGTGCCAGCAGCGGGGCGGGGCCGCACACCGGGGAGCTGTTTTTT. V gene TRBV9 combines with J gene TRBJ2-2, with D tentatively TRBD2 (6 bases). With 3 bases removed from V and 3 bases from J, the gap between germline ends came to 12 bases. The germline V gene encodes CDR1 SGDLS and CDR2 YYNGEE. CDR3 length: 15 residues.

The chain uses TRBV6-4 and TRBJ2-3; tentative D call: TRBD1 (6 bases). Germline CDR1 is MRHNA and CDR2 is SNTAGT. The germline V and J ends were trimmed by 4 bases and 2 bases, with 19 bases remaining between them. CDR3 length: 17 amino acids. Here the CDR3 reads CASSVQGWGPDTDTQYF. In DNA, the CDR3 is TGTGCCAGCAGTGTTCAGGGCTGGGGGCCTGACACAGATACGCAGTATTTT.

The CDR3 DNA is TGTGCCAGCAGCAATGGGGGTCTAGCGGGGTTGCAAGAGACCCAGTACTTC. Its protein is CASSNGGLAGLQETQYF. V and J are TRBV9 and TRBJ2-5; 9 nucleotides match TRBD2. CDR3 length: 17 residues. V was clipped by 4 bases and J by 2 bases; unmatched bases: 12. CDR1 is SGDLS, CDR2 YYNGEE, per germline.